These 15 T cell receptor beta chains came from one sample sequenced in a study of OX40 agonist ivuxolimab in advanced cancers. The data were produced by immunoSEQ multiplex PCR, yet TCRdb's version contains in-frame clones alone and is incomplete. The data hold more than 60,000 clones, with about 81% observed a single time. Sample: CD4+ or CD8+ T cells sorted from blood, taken in a trial of the OX40 agonist ivuxolimab. Receptors originate from an adult with an advanced solid tumor such as melanoma, head and neck, liver or kidney cancer.

The V and J genes are TRBV6-5 and TRBJ1-2, with D possibly TRBD1 on 5 matching bases. The CDR3 is 14 residues long. Germline-derived CDR1 and CDR2 are MNHEY and SVGAGI. V was clipped by 2 bases and J by 6 bases, with 13 bases between them. CDR3 DNA: TGTGCCAGCAGTTACAGGCAGGGCGGTCATGGCTACACCTTC. This encodes CASSYRQGGHGYTF.

This chain connects TRBV19 to TRBJ1-3; D is undetermined. Trimming removed 5 bases from V and 2 bases from J, with 13 bases in between. Germline V gives CDR1 LNHDA, CDR2 SQIVND (reference sequence). The CDR3 totals 15 residues. The CDR3 coding sequence is TGTGCCAGTAGTCCCCGGGGTGGGACTGGAAACACCATATATTTT. Translated, it gives CASSPRGGTGNTIYF.

V usage is TRBV6-5 and J usage is TRBJ1-3; the D is unclear. Trimming removed 7 bases from V and 1 base from J, with 11 bases in between. Germline V gene lookup returns CDR1 MNHEY and CDR2 SVGAGI. The CDR3 is 14 residues long. DNA of the CDR3: TGTGCCAGCAAGGTTACCGTTTCTGGAAACACCATATATTTT. Protein: CASKVTVSGNTIYF.

The chain recombines TRBV7-3 with TRBJ1-2; D may be TRBD1 (6 bases). Germline assignment: CDR1 SGHTA and CDR2 FQGTGA. Trimming stripped 4 bases from V and 7 bases from J, with 13 bases between. The CDR3 runs 13 residues. The CDR3 bases are TGTGCCAGCAGCTCCGGGGGGCTGAGTGGCTACACCTTC. Its protein is CASSSGGLSGYTF.

The chain combines TRBV11-2 with TRBJ2-5; TRBD1 aligns across 7 bases. CDR1 is SGHAT, CDR2 FQNNGV, per germline. V lost 0 bases and J lost 3; bases outside the gene matches: 13. The CDR3 contains 18 residues. CDR3 residues: CASSLDYRSQGDEETQYF. The CDR3 nucleotides read TGTGCCAGCAGCTTAGATTACAGGAGCCAGGGGGACGAAGAGACCCAGTACTTC.

Turning to this clone: Other DNA sequences in the same sample also yield this CDR3. This sequence joins TRBV18 and TRBJ1-4; a weak D match, TRBD1 (5 bases). In germline, CDR1 is KGHSH, CDR2 LQKENI. Deletions cut 6 bases from V and 3 bases from J, with 14 bases between. The CDR3 has 15 amino acids. The CDR3 DNA is TGTGCCAGCTCGCCCCCAGGGCGAGCTAATGAAAAACTGTTTTTT. Its protein product is CASSPPGRANEKLFF.

The rearrangement links TRBV29-1 to TRBJ1-2; D is undetermined. The CDR3 spans 13 residues. Trimming removed 3 bases at V and 0 bases at J, with 8 bases between. Germline V gives CDR1 SQVTM, CDR2 ANQGSEA. Written as DNA, the CDR3 is TGCAGCGTTGACTCCTTAACTAACTATGGCTACACCTTC. Protein product: CSVDSLTNYGYTF.

The chain carries TRBV7-9 and TRBJ2-5, with D unclear. Germline CDR1 SEHNR, CDR2 FQNEAQ (reference sequence). This CDR3 contains 12 residues. Trimming cost V 4 bases and J 2 bases, with 5 bases left between them. CDR3 amino acids: CASSSRQETQYF. The DNA of the CDR3 is TGTGCCAGCAGCTCCCGGCAAGAGACCCAGTACTTC. The variable domain in full, with the rest retrieved from reference TRBV7-9 and TRBJ2-5, is DTGVSQNPRHKITKRGQNVTFRCDPISEHNRLYWYRQTLGQGPEFLTYFQNEAQLEKSRLLSDRFSAERPKGSFSTLEIQRTEQGDSAMYLCASSSRQETQYFGPGTRLLVL.

This sequence joins TRBV7-8 and TRBJ2-7, with D tentatively TRBD2 (6 bases). The germline V gene encodes CDR1 SGHVS and CDR2 FQNEAQ. With 0 bases removed from V and 7 bases from J, the gap between germline ends came to 10 bases. The CDR3 length is 13 residues. CDR3 nucleotides: TGTGCCAGCAGCTTAGCACCAGGGAGGGAGCAGTACTTC. Residues: CASSLAPGREQYF.

The sample holds one count of this clone. The chain employs TRBV29-1 and TRBJ1-3, with a tentative D call TRBD1 (5 bases). CDR1 and CDR2 (germline): SQVTM, ANQGSEA. This CDR3 is 15 amino acids long. The DNA for the CDR3 is TGCAGTATCAAAGACAGCGCCCAGTCTGGAAACACCATATATTTT. Encoded protein: CSIKDSAQSGNTIYF. The entire variable domain, with the rest obtained from reference TRBV29-1 and TRBJ1-3, is as follows: SAVISQKPSRDICQRGTSLTIQCQVDSQVTMMFWYRQQPGQSLTLIATANQGSEATYESGFVIDKFPISRPNLTFSTLTVSNMSPEDSSIYLCSIKDSAQSGNTIYFGEGSWLTVV.

This rearrangement joins TRBV6-5 to TRBJ2-2; the D gene is possibly TRBD1 (6 bases). Trimming cost V 0 bases and J 2 bases, with 10 bases left between them. The CDR3 has 16 residues. The germline gives CDR1 MNHEY, CDR2 SVGAGI. Written as DNA, the CDR3 is TGTGCCAGCAGTTACTCGGGACACTCTAACACCGGGGAGCTGTTTTTT. It translates to CASSYSGHSNTGELFF.

The genes are TRBV5-6 and TRBJ2-3, with 7 bases identical to TRBD1. Germline V gene sequence: CDR1 SGHDT, CDR2 YYEEEE. V shed 0 bases, J shed 5 bases, and the junction held 3 bases outside the gene matches. CDR3 length: 14 residues. The CDR3 nucleotides read TGTGCCAGCAGCTTGGCCCACAGGGGAGATACGCAGTATTTT. Translation gives CASSLAHRGDTQYF.

The gene calls are TRBV13 and TRBJ2-3; possible D gene TRBD1, 6 bases. Germline V gene sequence: CDR1 PRHDT, CDR2 FYEKMQ (reference sequence). This CDR3 spans 15 amino acids. V was clipped by 1 base and J by 8 bases, with 16 bases between them. This CDR3 reads CASSLAQRGIVTQYF. The DNA of the CDR3 is TGTGCCAGCAGCTTAGCACAGAGGGGGATTGTTACGCAGTATTTT.

The CDR3 loop reads CASGLALLAGGADTQYF. In nucleotides, the CDR3 is TGTGCTAGTGGTTTGGCCTTACTAGCGGGGGGGGCAGATACGCAGTATTTT. V gene TRBV12-5 combines with J gene TRBJ2-3; TRBD2 agrees at 13 bases. This CDR3 is 17 amino acids long. Germline trimming cut 1 base from V and 4 bases from J; bases unmatched to any gene: 5. The germline gives CDR1 LGHNT, CDR2 FRNRAP.

The chain employs TRBV6-5 and TRBJ1-6, with 8 bases identical to TRBD1. This CDR3 contains 16 residues. V gave up 4 bases and J gave up 6 bases; unmatched junction bases: 8. Germline CDR1 is MNHEY and CDR2 is SVGAGI. The chain's CDR3 is CASSSAGGIINSPLHF. CDR3 nucleotide sequence: TGTGCCAGCAGTTCTGCAGGGGGCATCATTAATTCACCCCTCCACTTT.